Listed below are T cell receptor beta chains from one sample, sequenced in a study of beta chain features in type 1 diabetes. Clones were sequenced by immunoSEQ multiplex PCR, and TCRdb holds only the in-frame ones, with some missing. The sample records 310,000 or so clones, roughly 8% being singletons. Sequencing was performed on central memory CD4+ T cells from blood. These receptors all come from a woman aged 18 to 35 in good health. Each CDR3 is given with its conserved first and last residue. The D gene is left open where the match is weak. Size is stated for part of the rows, as once, few or many counts, or as a class when the clone is expanded.

V,D,J,size,DNA,CDR3
TRBV5-4,TRBD2,TRBJ2-7,few,TGTGCCAGCACCTTGCGGGGGGCGAGGGAGCAGTACTTC,CASTLRGAREQYF
TRBV29-1,TRBD1,TRBJ1-1,NA,TGCAGCGTCACAGGGGTATCTGGTGCTTTCTTT,CSVTGVSGAFF
TRBV7-2,NA,TRBJ2-7,many,TGTGCCAGCAGCTTGTCCTATACCAACGGCGGGGAGCAGTACTTC,CASSLSYTNGGEQYF
TRBV5-1,TRBD2,TRBJ2-7,few,TGCGCCAGCAGCAACCCGAGCGGGAGCTCCTACGAGCAGTACTTC,CASSNPSGSSYEQYF
TRBV7-9,TRBD2,TRBJ2-7,NA,TGTGCCAGCAGTGAGACTAGCGGGAGCTACGAGCAGTACTTC,CASSETSGSYEQYF
TRBV2,TRBD1,TRBJ2-4,NA,TGTGCCAGCAGTGAAACAGGGGCCTTGGCCAAAAACATTCAGTACTTC,CASSETGALAKNIQYF
TRBV25-1,NA,TRBJ1-5,NA,TGTGCCAGCAGTGACGGTGGCAACCGCAATCAGCCCCAGCATTTT,CASSDGGNRNQPQHF
TRBV15,NA,TRBJ1-5,many,TGTGCCACCAGCAGAGATTTACAGCCCAATCAGCCCCAGCATTTT,CATSRDLQPNQPQHF
TRBV19,NA,TRBJ2-3,few,TGTGCCAGTAGTACCTACGACAGCGCGGGGACAGATACGCAGTATTTT,CASSTYDSAGTDTQYF
TRBV19,TRBD1,TRBJ2-7,few,TGTGCCAGTAGGGACAGGTCGACACAGTACTTC,CASRDRSTQYF
TRBV2,TRBD2,TRBJ2-5,NA,TGTGCCAGCAGCGGTAGCGGGAGAGGGGGGGAGACCCAGTACTTC,CASSGSGRGGETQYF
TRBV6-5,TRBD1,TRBJ1-1,NA,TGTGCCAGCAGCGCAGGGGGGCATGGCACTGAAGCTTTCTTT,CASSAGGHGTEAFF
TRBV7-3,NA,TRBJ1-3,NA,TGTGCCAGCAGCTTAGGGTTAAACACCATATATTTT,CASSLGLNTIYF
TRBV7-9,NA,TRBJ2-7,NA,TGTGCCAGCAGCTTCCTACGGGACGAGCAGTACTTC,CASSFLRDEQYF
TRBV28,TRBD1,TRBJ2-7,NA,TGTGCCAGCAGTTCGACCGGGACAGGGAAGTACGAGCAGTACTTC,CASSSTGTGKYEQYF
TRBV5-4,TRBD2,TRBJ2-1,NA,TGTGCCAGCAGCGTGACTAGCTATGGTGAGCAGTTCTTC,CASSVTSYGEQFF
TRBV7-8,NA,TRBJ2-5,few,TGTGCCAGCAGCTTAGCGGGGCCCCCTCCCGAGACCCAGTACTTC,CASSLAGPPPETQYF
TRBV9,TRBD2,TRBJ2-1,NA,TGTGCCAGCAGCTCTAGCGGGCTCAATGAGCAGTTCTTC,CASSSSGLNEQFF
TRBV6-7,TRBD2,TRBJ2-7,NA,TGTGCCAGCAGTTACTCGAAGTTGGCTAGCGGGAGGTACGAGCAGTACTTC,CASSYSKLASGRYEQYF
TRBV27,TRBD2,TRBJ2-2,NA,TGTGCCAGCAGTTTACGCGGGAGCGCCGGGGAGCTGTTTTTT,CASSLRGSAGELFF
TRBV19,NA,TRBJ2-1,few,TGTGCCAGTAGTATATCGACCAGCTCCTACAATGAGCAGTTCTTC,CASSISTSSYNEQFF
TRBV11-2,NA,TRBJ2-3,few,TGTGCCAGCAGCTTAGATTCCTTCCGGGCAGATACGCAGTATTTT,CASSLDSFRADTQYF